Presented here are 12 T cell receptor beta chains from one specimen sequenced in a study of radiation and T cells in renal cell carcinoma (dated by TCRdb to about 2020). Library preparation was by the immunoSEQ multiplex PCR assay. TCRdb limited this immuneACCESS table to in-frame rearrangements with V and J called. A share of clones is missing; checked studies link under half to unresolved V genes, and the rest is unexplained. The sample records about 91,000 clones, about 79% of which are singletons. The top ten clones comprise 6% to 7% of the sample. Reading the label with the study, this specimen's time point is: baseline pretreatment blood. The treatment or condition label corresponds to: 15 Gy SBRT to primary tumor, nephrectomy 4 weeks later. The sequenced sample was blood, obtained from a patient whose treatment included radiotherapy and nephrectomy. The origin of the receptors is a man in his sixties with renal cell carcinoma.

The chain links TRBV10-2 to TRBJ2-3; maybe TRBD2 (6 bases). The CDR3 spans 14 residues. Germline lookup yields CDR1 WSHSY and CDR2 SAAADI. V lost 1 base and J 4 bases, leaving 9 bases between the germline ends. The CDR3 DNA reads TGCGCCAGCAGTGAGTGGGGGGAGTCAGATACGCAGTATTTT. Protein: CASSEWGESDTQYF.

The chain employs TRBV6-6 and TRBJ2-7, with D unresolved. V was clipped by 4 bases and J by 5 bases, with 21 bases between them. The length of the CDR3 is 16 residues. Germline loops: CDR1 MNHNY, CDR2 SVGAGI (reference sequence). In nucleotides, the CDR3 is TGTGCCAGCAGTTCCAACTCAGGTGGCCCGGTTGACGAGCAGTACTTC. This encodes CASSSNSGGPVDEQYF.

This chain joins TRBV19 and TRBJ2-1; perhaps TRBD2 as D (6 bases). The germline CDR1 and CDR2 sequences are LNHDA and SQIVND (reference sequence). CDR3 length equals 16 residues. V lost 3 bases and J 4 bases, leaving 16 bases between the germline ends. The CDR3 sequence is CASSIGSDGPYNEQFF. The DNA of the CDR3 is TGTGCCAGTAGTATCGGGAGCGACGGCCCTTACAATGAGCAGTTCTTC. The whole variable domain, remainder taken from reference TRBV19 and TRBJ2-1, is DGGITQSPKYLFRKEGQNVTLSCEQNLNHDAMYWYRQDPGQGLRLIYYSQIVNDFQKGDIAEGYSVSREKKESFPLTVTSAQKNPTAFYLCASSIGSDGPYNEQFFGPGTRLTVL.

This rearrangement joins TRBV5-1 to TRBJ2-3; D might be TRBD1 or TRBD2, each matching 6 bases. The V and J ends lost 5 bases and 0 bases respectively, with 13 bases between them. From germline, CDR1 is SGHRS and CDR2 YFSETQ. The CDR3 totals 15 residues. The CDR3 spells CASRITGASTDTQYF. CDR3 bases: TGCGCCAGCAGGATTACGGGGGCTAGCACAGATACGCAGTATTTT.

This clone was detected only once. V is TRBV5-5 and J is TRBJ1-1; D possibly corresponds to TRBD1 (5 bases). The CDR3 spans 15 residues. CDR1 and CDR2 (germline): SGHKS, YYEKEE (reference sequence). Trimming pared 4 bases from V and 4 bases from J, leaving 17 bases between. The DNA of the CDR3 is TGTGCCAGCAGCCCCCCCTCAGCAGGGCTCACTGAAGCTTTCTTT. As protein: CASSPPSAGLTEAFF.

This sequence joins TRBV10-2 and TRBJ1-4; D uncertain. The CDR3 is 16 amino acids. Trimming shortened V by 3 bases and J by 2 bases, and 13 bases separated the two germline ends. The germline CDR1 and CDR2 sequences are WSHSY and SAAADI. CDR3 loop: CASSDWGSRTNEKLFF. The CDR3 DNA reads as TGCGCCAGCAGTGATTGGGGAAGTAGGACTAATGAAAAACTGTTTTTT.

The V gene is TRBV6-5, the J gene TRBJ2-3; 8 bases are shared with TRBD2. Germline CDR1 MNHEY, CDR2 SVGAGI. This CDR3 has 13 residues. J lost 4 bases, V lost 11 bases, and 8 bases had no gene match. The CDR3 sequence: CAPGRAEADTQYF. The CDR3 nucleotides read TGTGCCCCCGGGAGGGCCGAAGCAGATACGCAGTATTTT.

This rearrangement joins TRBV7-2 to TRBJ2-1; TRBD1 or TRBD2 may be the D gene (5 bases each). Germline CDR1 is SGHTA and CDR2 is FQGNSA. The CDR3 contains 16 residues. Trimming pared 2 bases from V and 7 bases from J, leaving 18 bases between. CDR3 loop: CASSLSRGRWRNEQFF. CDR3 in DNA: TGTGCCAGCAGCTTATCCCGGGGCCGTTGGCGGAATGAGCAGTTCTTC.

V usage is TRBV27 and J usage is TRBJ2-3, with TRBD2 matching 9 bases. J was trimmed by 2 bases and V by 6 bases; bases with no gene match: 27. The CDR3 is 22 amino acids. Germline V gene data show CDR1 as MNHEY and CDR2 as SMNVEV (reference sequence). The CDR3 region is CASSLVRRDNRQAGGLTDTQYF. DNA of the CDR3: TGTGCCAGCAGCCTCGTTCGGAGGGACAACAGGCAAGCGGGAGGACTCACAGATACGCAGTATTTT.

This clone has just a few counts. This rearrangement joins TRBV6-6 to TRBJ2-7; 9 bases are a match to TRBD2. The CDR3 consists of 14 residues. The germline CDR1 and CDR2 sequences are MNHNY and SVGAGI (reference sequence). V lost 4 bases, J lost 4 bases, and 5 bases stayed unmatched. The CDR3 DNA follows: TGTGCCAGCAGTTCCGGGACTAGCAATTACGAGCAGTACTTC. It specifies CASSSGTSNYEQYF.

The chain links TRBV6-5 to TRBJ1-2; TRBD1 matches 10 bases. The germline V gene has CDR1 MNHEY and CDR2 SVGAGI. J gave up 13 bases and V 4 bases, and 6 bases lay outside the gene matches. The CDR3 consists of 12 residues. The CDR3 coding sequence is TGTGCCAGCAGTTTCGGACAGGGGGTGGTCACCTTC. This gives the protein CASSFGQGVVTF.

The rearrangement uses TRBV7-6 and TRBJ2-1; 7 nucleotides agree with TRBD1. This CDR3 has 14 residues. J gave up 3 bases and V 5 bases, and 4 bases lay outside the gene matches. Germline V CDR1 and CDR2: SGHVS, FNYEAQ. CDR3 sequence (DNA): TGTGCCAGCAGCCCAAGGGACAGCTACAATGAGCAGTTCTTC. Residues: CASSPRDSYNEQFF.